Shown below are 17 T cell receptor beta chains from a single sample sequenced in a study of T cells in Graves' hyperthyroidism and ophthalmopathy. Authors of the study amplified TCR beta CDR3 regions from RNA transcripts. An initial round of RT-PCR targeting the TCR CDR3 relied on the HTBI primer set. TCRdb reprocessed the multiplex PCR reads via MiXCR and lists one record per CDR3 protein. This sample carries 700,000 or so distinct CDR3 sequences, roughly 15% of them seen once, and the ten largest clones take 8.4%. The sample was blood. The receptors stem from a man aged 18 to 35 with Graves' hyperthyroidism.

This clonotype was detected ten times or more. V is TRBV20-1 and J is TRBJ2-7, with D perhaps being TRBD1 or TRBD2 (5 bases each). The germline V gene encodes CDR1 DFQATT and CDR2 SNEGSKA (reference sequence). The V gene lost 3 bases and the J gene lost 2 bases, with 14 bases spanning the gap. This CDR3 region has 14 residues. CDR3 DNA sequence: TGCAGTGCTAGCTTGAACACGGGACCCTACGAGCAGTACTTC. Its protein is CSASLNTGPYEQYF.

This clonotype was observed at least ten times. CDR3: CSVSPVTVYNEQFF. The CDR3 DNA sequence: TGCAGCGTCTCCCCCGTGACCGTATACAATGAGCAGTTCTTC. The chain links TRBV29-1 to TRBJ2-1, with D uncertain. The CDR3 has 14 residues. The germline V and J ends were trimmed by 6 bases and 4 bases, with 16 bases remaining between them. Germline V CDR1 and CDR2: SQVTM, ANQGSEA.

This clonotype was counted at least ten times. V gene TRBV7-2 combines with J gene TRBJ2-1; D is unclear. V lost 1 base and J lost 5, with 9 bases in between. Germline V gene lookup returns CDR1 SGHTA and CDR2 FQGNSA. The CDR3 has 14 amino acids. CDR3 amino acids: CASSLEFRNNEQFF. CDR3 in DNA: TGTGCCAGCAGCTTAGAATTCAGAAACAATGAGCAGTTCTTC.

This clonotype was seen repeatedly, ten times or more. The rearrangement joins TRBV28 to TRBJ2-1; 12 bases are shared with TRBD2. This CDR3 contains 15 residues. Trimming removed 1 base from V and 6 bases from J; junction bases left unmatched: 1. Germline loops: CDR1 MDHEN, CDR2 SYDVKM. The CDR3 nucleotides are TGTGCCAGCAGTTTATCTAGCGGGAGGGGCAATGAGCAGTTCTTC. Translation: CASSLSSGRGNEQFF. Combining the CDR3 with reference TRBV28 and TRBJ2-1 gives the whole variable domain DVKVTQSSRYLVKRTGEKVFLECVQDMDHENMFWYRQDPGLGLRLIYFSYDVKMKEKGDIPEGYSVSREKKERFSLILESASTNQTSMYLCASSLSSGRGNEQFFGPGTRLTVL.

V is TRBV12-5 and J is TRBJ2-2, with no clear D. The germline gives CDR1 LGHNT, CDR2 FRNRAP. This CDR3 is built from 13 residues. Trimming removed 6 bases at V and 6 bases at J, with 11 bases between. The CDR3 DNA reads as TGTGCTAGTGGCCCTATATCCGCCGGGGAGCTGTTTTTT. Its translation is CASGPISAGELFF.

The chain carries TRBV29-1 and TRBJ1-1, with D possibly being TRBD1 (5 bases). Germline lookup yields CDR1 SQVTM and CDR2 ANQGSEA. The CDR3 extends over 14 amino acids. In DNA, the CDR3 is TGCAGTGCTACCCCGGGACGCCTGAACACTGAAGCTTTCTTT. Its translation: CSATPGRLNTEAFF. Based on the CDR3 plus reference TRBV29-1 and TRBJ1-1, the full variable domain is SAVISQKPSRDICQRGTSLTIQCQVDSQVTMMFWYRQQPGQSLTLIATANQGSEATYESGFVIDKFPISRPNLTFSTLTVSNMSPEDSSIYLCSATPGRLNTEAFFGQGTRLTVV.

The chain joins TRBV12-3 or TRBV12-4 to TRBJ2-2; 7 bases fit TRBD2. Losses at the gene ends were 3 bases for V and 6 bases for J; bases not matched to a gene: 4. CDR3 length: 14 residues. The CDR3 loop is CASSFPGRAGELFF. In DNA form, the CDR3 reads TGTGCCAGCAGTTTTCCGGGGAGGGCCGGGGAGCTGTTTTTT.

The sample holds many counts of this clonotype. V and J are TRBV18 and TRBJ2-1, with 14 bases identical to TRBD2. The CDR3 is made up of 17 amino acids. From germline, CDR1 is KGHSH and CDR2 LQKENI. V lost 4 bases to trimming and J lost 5 bases; unmatched junction nucleotides: 7. The DNA of the CDR3 is TGTGCCAGCTCACGACTAGCGGGAGGGCCGGGGCACAATGAGCAGTTCTTC. Its translation: CASSRLAGGPGHNEQFF.

As for this clonotype: A clone one base away is much larger, so this may be a read error. The J gene is TRBJ2-3, the V gene TRBV9; a weak D match, TRBD1 (5 bases). This CDR3 region has 13 residues. The ends were cut back, 3 bases at V and 2 bases at J, with 7 bases in the middle. Germline-derived CDR1 and CDR2 are SGDLS and YYNGEE. The CDR3 region has the DNA TGTGCCAGCAGCGCAGGGAACACAGATACGCAGTATTTT. It yields the protein CASSAGNTDTQYF.

The sample holds a few counts of this clonotype. A much larger clone lies a single base off, so this may be a read error. The rearrangement links TRBV12-3 or TRBV12-4 to TRBJ2-7; D could derive from TRBD1 or TRBD2 (5 bases each). Trimming stripped 6 bases from V and 1 base from J, with 10 bases between. The CDR3 is 13 residues long. CDR3 loop: CASRRDGSYEQYF. In DNA, the CDR3 is TGTGCCAGCAGACGGGACGGATCCTACGAGCAGTACTTC.

This clonotype showed up just a few times. The rearrangement joins TRBV5-4 to TRBJ2-3; D is unclear. The V gene's germline CDR1 is SGHNT and CDR2 YYREEE (reference sequence). Trimming stripped 0 bases from V and 0 bases from J, with 8 bases between. CDR3 size: 15 residues. The CDR3 DNA is TGTGCCAGCAGCTTGGTTCCGTATAGCACAGATACGCAGTATTTT. It translates to CASSLVPYSTDTQYF. Complete variable domain (other parts from reference TRBV5-4 and TRBJ2-3): ETGVTQSPTHLIKTRGQQVTLRCSSQSGHNTVSWYQQALGQGPQFIFQYYREEENGRGNFPPRFSGLQFPNYSSELNVNALELDDSALYLCASSLVPYSTDTQYFGPGTRLTVL.

This clonotype was picked up many times. This rearrangement joins TRBV6-1 to TRBJ2-1; 11 bases align to TRBD2. The trim removed 7 bases at V and 3 bases at J, leaving 20 bases unmatched. Germline CDR1 is MNHNS and CDR2 is SASEGT. The CDR3 has 20 residues. Here the CDR3 reads CASTETSGMWPNRFYNEQFF. As DNA, the CDR3 is TGTGCCAGCACGGAGACTAGCGGGATGTGGCCGAATCGGTTCTACAATGAGCAGTTCTTC.

This clonotype came up a few times. CDR3 residues: CASSYSGGVYNEQFF. The DNA of the CDR3 is TGTGCCAGCAGTTACTCGGGAGGGGTCTACAATGAGCAGTTCTTC. The chain carries TRBV6-2 or TRBV6-3 and TRBJ2-1, with 7 bases that match TRBD2. Germline CDR1 reads MNHEY; CDR2 reads SVGEGT. This CDR3 contains 15 residues. The trim removed 0 bases at V and 3 bases at J, leaving 2 bases unmatched.

This clonotype was observed a handful of times. The DNA for the CDR3 is TGCGCCAGCAGCGGACAGGGTATCACAGATACGCAGTATTTT. Its translation: CASSGQGITDTQYF. The chain employs TRBV5-1 and TRBJ2-3; 8 bases match TRBD1. CDR3 length equals 14 residues. The germline V gene encodes CDR1 SGHRS and CDR2 YFSETQ. After removal of 4 bases from V and 2 bases from J, the junction contained 3 bases not matched to a gene.

This clonotype occurred many times. This chain uses TRBV20-1 with TRBJ1-1; D is ambiguous. V lost 0 bases and J 4 bases, leaving 6 bases between the germline ends. The CDR3 length is 12 residues. Germline V gene data show CDR1 as DFQATT and CDR2 as SNEGSKA (reference sequence). The CDR3 is CSARDLGTEAFF. The DNA of the CDR3 is TGCAGTGCTAGAGATCTGGGCACTGAAGCTTTCTTT.

In its sample, this clonotype was seen many times. This chain connects TRBV11-3 to TRBJ2-2; perhaps TRBD1 as D (5 bases). The CDR3 runs 15 residues. Trimming cost V 5 bases and J 6 bases, with 16 bases left between them. Per germline, CDR1 SGHNT and CDR2 YENEEA. CDR3 amino acids: CASSPWGSNAGELFF. For the CDR3, the DNA is TGTGCCAGCAGCCCGTGGGGCTCCAACGCCGGGGAGCTGTTTTTT.

This clonotype was detected a few times. This chain links TRBV20-1 with TRBJ2-1; D possibly corresponds to TRBD2 (6 bases). V was trimmed by 4 bases and J by 0 bases, leaving 13 bases between them. Germline V gives CDR1 DFQATT, CDR2 SNEGSKA (reference sequence). CDR3 length: 15 residues. CDR3 region: CSAISSESSYNEQFF. The CDR3 DNA reads as TGCAGTGCTATATCTAGCGAGAGCTCCTACAATGAGCAGTTCTTC.